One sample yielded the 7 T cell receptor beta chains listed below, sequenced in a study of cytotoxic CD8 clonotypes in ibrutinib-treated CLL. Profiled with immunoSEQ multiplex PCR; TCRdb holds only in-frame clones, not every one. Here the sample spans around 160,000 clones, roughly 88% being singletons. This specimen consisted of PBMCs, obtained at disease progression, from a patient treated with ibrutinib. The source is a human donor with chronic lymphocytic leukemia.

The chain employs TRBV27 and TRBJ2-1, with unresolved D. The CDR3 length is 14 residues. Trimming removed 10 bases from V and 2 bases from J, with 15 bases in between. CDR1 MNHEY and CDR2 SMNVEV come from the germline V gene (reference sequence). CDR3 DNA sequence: TGTGCCACCAAAGGTGGGGTCCCCTACAATGAGCAGTTCTTC. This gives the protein CATKGGVPYNEQFF.

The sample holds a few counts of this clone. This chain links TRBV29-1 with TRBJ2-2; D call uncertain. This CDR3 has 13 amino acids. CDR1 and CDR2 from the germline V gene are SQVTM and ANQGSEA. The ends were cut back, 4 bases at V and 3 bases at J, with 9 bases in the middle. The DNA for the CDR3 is TGCAGCGTTGTAGTTTTTGACACCGGGGAGCTGTTTTTT. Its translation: CSVVVFDTGELFF.

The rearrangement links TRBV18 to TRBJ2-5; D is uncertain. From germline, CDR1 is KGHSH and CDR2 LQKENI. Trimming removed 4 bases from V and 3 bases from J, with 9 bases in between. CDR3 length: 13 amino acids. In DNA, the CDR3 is TGTGCCAGCTCACGGGCGCAGAAAGAGACCCAGTACTTC. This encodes CASSRAQKETQYF.

CDR3 protein: CASSVGQWRVNTGELFF. The CDR3 DNA follows: TGTGCCAGCAGCGTAGGGCAATGGCGGGTTAACACCGGGGAGCTGTTTTTT. The chain uses TRBV9 and TRBJ2-2; TRBD2 is a possible D gene (5 bases). Germline CDR1 SGDLS, CDR2 YYNGEE. CDR3 length: 17 residues. V lost 0 bases, J lost 2 bases, and 14 bases lay in between.

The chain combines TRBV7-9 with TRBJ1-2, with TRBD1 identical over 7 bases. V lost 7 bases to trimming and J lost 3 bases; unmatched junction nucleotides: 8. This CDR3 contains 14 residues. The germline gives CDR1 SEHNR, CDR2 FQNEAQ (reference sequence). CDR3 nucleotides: TGTGCCAGCACCTCCTTAGGGACAGACTATGGCTACACCTTC. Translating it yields CASTSLGTDYGYTF. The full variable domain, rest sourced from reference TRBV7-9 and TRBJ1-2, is DTGVSQNPRHKITKRGQNVTFRCDPISEHNRLYWYRQTLGQGPEFLTYFQNEAQLEKSRLLSDRFSAERPKGSFSTLEIQRTEQGDSAMYLCASTSLGTDYGYTFGSGTRLTVV.

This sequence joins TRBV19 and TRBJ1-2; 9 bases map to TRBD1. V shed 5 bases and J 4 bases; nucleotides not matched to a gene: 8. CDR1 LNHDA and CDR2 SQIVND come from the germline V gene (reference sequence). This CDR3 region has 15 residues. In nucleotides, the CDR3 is TGTGCCAGTAGTCCCCGGGACAGGGAGCTCTATGGCTACACCTTC. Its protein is CASSPRDRELYGYTF. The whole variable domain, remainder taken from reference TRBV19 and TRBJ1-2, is DGGITQSPKYLFRKEGQNVTLSCEQNLNHDAMYWYRQDPGQGLRLIYYSQIVNDFQKGDIAEGYSVSREKKESFPLTVTSAQKNPTAFYLCASSPRDRELYGYTFGSGTRLTVV.

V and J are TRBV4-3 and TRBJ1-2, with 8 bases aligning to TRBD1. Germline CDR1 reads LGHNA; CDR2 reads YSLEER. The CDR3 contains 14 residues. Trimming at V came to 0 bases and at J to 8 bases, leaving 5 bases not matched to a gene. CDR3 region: CASSQDSRGRGYTF. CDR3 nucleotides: TGCGCCAGCAGCCAAGATTCCAGGGGGCGCGGCTACACCTTC.